The 25 T cell receptor beta chains below come from one sample, sequenced in a study of blood T cell repertoires in COVID-19. Clones were sequenced by immunoSEQ multiplex PCR, and TCRdb holds only the in-frame ones, with some missing. The sample includes approximately 80,000 clones, roughly 88% of them seen just once. Input material: peripheral blood. Receptors were obtained from a woman aged 45-65 years in a cohort sampled during active COVID-19.

The DNA of the CDR3 is TGTGCCAGCAGTATAACTCGGGGGACTAGCGGGAGGGCCTTCGACACCGGGGAGCTGTTTTTT. Translation gives CASSITRGTSGRAFDTGELFF. The chain employs TRBV2 and TRBJ2-2; 16 bases align to TRBD2. Germline V gene lookup returns CDR1 SNHLY and CDR2 FYNNEI. The CDR3 contains 21 residues. Trimming took 5 bases from V and 3 from J; bases not matched to a gene: 15.

In this sample, this clone turned up once. J is TRBJ2-1 and V is TRBV6-5; TRBD2 matches at 8 bases. CDR3 length: 14 amino acids. From germline, CDR1 is MNHEY and CDR2 SVGAGI. V shed 6 bases, J shed 4 bases, and the junction held 5 bases outside the gene matches. In DNA form, the CDR3 reads TGTGCCAGCAGGATTAGCGGGATTTACAATGAGCAGTTCTTC. Translation: CASRISGIYNEQFF.

This sequence joins TRBV27 and TRBJ2-5, with TRBD1 matching 7 bases. Trimming removed 2 bases from V and 2 bases from J; junction bases left unmatched: 5. Germline V gene data show CDR1 as MNHEY and CDR2 as SMNVEV (reference sequence). CDR3 length equals 15 residues. The CDR3 reads CASSLAHRGQETQYF. The CDR3 DNA reads TGTGCCAGCAGTTTAGCCCACAGGGGACAAGAGACCCAGTACTTC.

V is TRBV29-1 and J is TRBJ2-1, with 10 bases matching TRBD2. The CDR3 spans 16 residues. From germline, CDR1 is SQVTM and CDR2 ANQGSEA. J was trimmed by 5 bases and V by 2 bases; bases with no gene match: 9. CDR3 sequence (DNA): TGCAGCGTTGAAATCCCCGGGACTAGCGATCACAATGAGCAGTTCTTC. As protein: CSVEIPGTSDHNEQFF.

This clone occurred a few times. V usage is TRBV7-8 and J usage is TRBJ2-5; possibly TRBD1 for D (6 bases). Germline CDR1 reads SGHVS; CDR2 reads FQNEAQ. The CDR3 is 14 amino acids. Trimming took 3 bases from V and 1 from J, leaving 9 bases between them. The CDR3, as DNA: TGTGCCAGCAGCTTCGGACAGACCCAAGAGACCCAGTACTTC. This codes for CASSFGQTQETQYF.

The chain employs TRBV28 and TRBJ1-1, with 7 bases matching TRBD1. The trim removed 7 bases at V and 8 bases at J, leaving 4 bases unmatched. Germline V gene lookup returns CDR1 MDHEN and CDR2 SYDVKM. The CDR3 has 11 amino acids. The CDR3 here is CASIIQGEAFF. The CDR3 DNA follows: TGTGCCAGCATAATACAGGGGGAAGCTTTCTTT.

The chain employs TRBV19 and TRBJ2-5; 10 bases align to TRBD2. The J segment lost 5 bases and the V segment lost 6 bases, leaving 15 bases of the junction unmatched. The V gene's germline CDR1 is LNHDA and CDR2 SQIVND (reference sequence). The CDR3 loop spans 17 amino acids. CDR3 in amino acids: CASSLGASGSSRETQYF. DNA for the CDR3: TGTGCCAGTAGCCTGGGGGCTAGCGGGAGTTCGAGGGAGACCCAGTACTTC.

The V and J genes are TRBV29-1 and TRBJ2-2; maybe TRBD1 (5 bases). The CDR3 runs 13 residues. Germline CDR1 reads SQVTM; CDR2 reads ANQGSEA. Trimming took 7 bases from V and 0 from J, leaving 9 bases between them. The CDR3 DNA is TGCAGCGCCAGGGTATCGAACACCGGGGAGCTGTTTTTT. This translates into CSARVSNTGELFF.

The chain uses TRBV6-1 and TRBJ2-3, with 10 bases aligning to TRBD2. V trimming: 4 bases; J trimming: 4 bases; junction bases outside the gene matches: 5. The CDR3 consists of 15 residues. Per the germline V gene, CDR1 is MNHNS and CDR2 is SASEGT. The CDR3 region has the DNA TGTGCCAGCAGTGCAGCTAGCGGGAGTCCAGATACGCAGTATTTT. It codes for CASSAASGSPDTQYF.

Here the CDR3 DNA reads TGTGCCAGCAGAGAGGACAGGGTTCAAGAGACCCAGTACTTC. Residues: CASREDRVQETQYF. The V call is TRBV6-5, the J call TRBJ2-5; 8 bases line up with TRBD1. Germline loops: CDR1 MNHEY, CDR2 SVGAGI. This CDR3 has 14 residues. Germline trimming cut 6 bases from V and 2 bases from J; bases unmatched to any gene: 5.

CDR3 in DNA: TGTGCCAGCAGTTACTCAGGGACAGTATACGAGCAGTACTTC. Translated: CASSYSGTVYEQYF. The chain links TRBV6-6 to TRBJ2-7; TRBD1 matches at 7 bases. V trimming: 0 bases; J trimming: 4 bases; junction bases outside the gene matches: 3. Germline-derived CDR1 and CDR2 are MNHNY and SVGAGI (reference sequence). This CDR3 region has 14 residues.

The rearrangement uses TRBV24-1 and TRBJ1-2, with D perhaps matching TRBD1 (5 bases). Germline CDR1 and CDR2: KGHDR and SFDVKD. The V end was cut by 4 bases, the J end by 6 bases, with 14 bases between. This CDR3 has 14 residues. Here the CDR3 reads CATSDRRQSDGYTF. In nucleotides, the CDR3 is TGTGCCACCAGTGACCGGAGACAGTCGGATGGCTACACCTTC.

This clone appeared once. This chain links TRBV6-5 with TRBJ1-3; D gene unclear. Germline V CDR1 and CDR2: MNHEY, SVGAGI. V lost 11 bases to trimming and J lost 8 bases, with 13 bases between them. The CDR3 runs to 11 residues. CDR3 coding DNA: TGTGCCTCCCCATTCGGAGACACCATATATTTT. It is translated as CASPFGDTIYF.

This rearrangement joins TRBV7-9 to TRBJ2-3; TRBD2 matches 7 bases. The CDR3 consists of 13 residues. V was pared by 11 bases and J by 2 bases, with 7 bases of the junction left unmatched. Germline V gene data show CDR1 as SEHNR and CDR2 as FQNEAQ (reference sequence). This CDR3 is CAARGLPTDTQYF. As DNA, the CDR3 is TGTGCCGCTAGGGGACTACCCACAGATACGCAGTATTTT.

The V and J genes are TRBV5-1 and TRBJ2-3; 9 bases are shared with TRBD2. V gave up 4 bases and J gave up 4 bases; unmatched junction bases: 4. The CDR3 totals 14 residues. CDR1 is SGHRS and CDR2 is YFSETQ in the germline V gene. CDR3 bases: TGCGCCAGCAGCCAGGGACTAGCCGCAGATACGCAGTATTTT. Translation gives CASSQGLAADTQYF.

Here the CDR3 DNA reads TGCGCCAGCAGCCAAGTAGCGGGAGGCTACAATGAGCAGTTCTTC. Its protein product is CASSQVAGGYNEQFF. The V and J genes are TRBV4-1 and TRBJ2-1; TRBD2 matches 10 bases. The V segment lost 1 base and the J segment 3 bases; nucleotides outside the gene matches: 0. CDR1 and CDR2 from the germline V gene are MGHRA and YSYEKL. CDR3 length: 15 amino acids.

This chain joins TRBV16 and TRBJ2-2, with D possibly TRBD1 on 6 matching bases. CDR1 is KGHSY and CDR2 is FQNENV in the germline V gene. Deletions cut 0 bases from V and 5 bases from J, with 13 bases between. The CDR3 contains 16 residues. The CDR3 DNA reads as TGTGCCAGCAGCCAATCGGGGGCTATTGAAACCGGGGAGCTGTTTTTT. The encoded protein is CASSQSGAIETGELFF.

The V call is TRBV11-2, the J call TRBJ1-6; D perhaps matches TRBD1 (6 bases). Germline V gives CDR1 SGHAT, CDR2 FQNNGV. This CDR3 has 13 amino acids. Trimming shortened V by 4 bases and J by 9 bases, and 10 bases separated the two germline ends. CDR3 sequence: CASSSQGGSPLHF. CDR3 nucleotides: TGTGCCAGCAGCTCGCAAGGGGGTTCACCCCTCCACTTT.

This chain links TRBV6-5 with TRBJ1-1; D uncertain. Germline V gives CDR1 MNHEY, CDR2 SVGAGI. This CDR3 is built from 13 residues. V was pared by 7 bases and J by 3 bases, with 12 bases between. Here the CDR3 DNA reads TGTGCCAGCACGGGGAGGTGGGACACTGAAGCTTTCTTT. This codes for CASTGRWDTEAFF.

The chain couples TRBV18 to TRBJ1-2, with unresolved D. CDR3 size: 15 residues. Germline CDR1 and CDR2: KGHSH and LQKENI. V was cut by 4 bases and J by 7 bases, with 19 bases left in between. The CDR3 nucleotides read TGTGCCAGCTCACGCGACAATCGGCCCTTCCCTGGCTACACCTTC. This gives the protein CASSRDNRPFPGYTF.

J is TRBJ1-3 and V is TRBV12-3 or TRBV12-4; D is uncertain. There are 13 residues in the CDR3. V dropped 5 bases and J dropped 4 bases, with 9 bases sitting between them. The CDR3 sequence: CASSRGVGNTIYF. The CDR3 bases are TGTGCCAGCAGTCGCGGGGTAGGAAACACCATATATTTT.

The rearrangement uses TRBV6-5 and TRBJ1-3; D gene uncertain. The germline gives CDR1 MNHEY, CDR2 SVGAGI. Trimming removed 6 bases from V and 1 base from J, with 13 bases in between. This CDR3 region has 15 residues. CDR3 DNA: TGTGCCAGCAGATCTGACGGGAGGTCTGGAAACACCATATATTTT. Its protein product is CASRSDGRSGNTIYF.

This chain links TRBV5-4 with TRBJ1-1; 8 positions match TRBD1. This CDR3 has 15 amino acids. The V gene end was trimmed by 3 bases and the J gene end by 4 bases; junction bases not matched to a gene: 8. Germline V lookup: CDR1 SGHNT, CDR2 YYREEE (reference sequence). In DNA form, the CDR3 reads TGTGCCAGCAGCTCCAGGGGGCGGATAAGCACTGAAGCTTTCTTT. It yields the protein CASSSRGRISTEAFF.

As to this clone: This sample also contains other DNA sequences that code for the same CDR3. V and J are TRBV7-3 and TRBJ2-1; D unclear. Trimming removed 1 base at V and 0 bases at J, with 7 bases between. The germline V gene encodes CDR1 SGHTA and CDR2 FQGTGA. This CDR3 region has 15 residues. The CDR3 DNA is TGTGCCAGCAGCTTAAGCGGAAGCTCCTACAATGAGCAGTTCTTC. It encodes CASSLSGSSYNEQFF.

J is TRBJ2-2 and V is TRBV13, with 11 nucleotides matching TRBD2. Trimming cost V 3 bases and J 8 bases; bases outside gene matches: 2. The CDR3 has 14 residues. The germline V gene has CDR1 PRHDT and CDR2 FYEKMQ (reference sequence). CDR3 residues: CASSFSGRAGELFF. The CDR3 nucleotides read TGTGCCAGCAGCTTTAGCGGGAGGGCTGGGGAGCTGTTTTTT.